This T cell receptor (beta chain) came from a study of immune evolution from preneoplasia to lung adenocarcinoma. At the level of the study: HLA loss of heterozygosity: around 6.5% AIS, under 19% MIA, over 30% ADC, none AAH.

Study observations and caveats: KRAS-mutant nodules had the highest T cell clonality. Normal lung had the highest top T cell clone frequencies.

Clones were sequenced by immunoSEQ multiplex PCR, and TCRdb holds only the in-frame ones, with some missing. The sample lists fewer than 50,000 clones, around 79% occurring once. This clone appeared once. Its antigen is undetermined. The CDR3 is made up of 14 amino acids. Germline lookup yields CDR1 SGHAT and CDR2 FQDESV (reference sequence). V shed 5 bases, J shed 0 bases, and the junction held 4 bases outside the gene matches. The sequencing sample was made of FFPE invasive lung adenocarcinoma tissue. This chain uses TRBV11-1 with TRBJ2-7; 7 bases line up with TRBD2. This receptor was identified in a person between 60 and 69 years old with lung adenocarcinoma. The CDR3 DNA is TGTGCCAGCAGCCGCCGGGGGGACTCCTACGAGCAGTACTTC. It codes for CASSRRGDSYEQYF.